Listed here is a single T cell receptor beta chain. With 3 bases clipped from V and 0 bases from J, the junction kept 3 bases outside the gene matches. Germline CDR1 reads KGHSH; CDR2 reads LQKENI. CDR3 size: 17 residues. The entry originates in a study of identical twins. Addition of a universal primer site occurred through template switching, and cDNA carried unique molecular identifiers. One entry per CDR3 protein, called by TCRdb with MiXCR from the 5' RACE reads. The data hold a few hundred thousand distinct CDR3 sequences, with roughly an eighth observed a single time. The sample was also reused in another study, on yellow fever vaccine responses in identical twins.

The sample comprised CD4+ T cells sorted from blood. The clonotype comes from a woman younger than 30 in good health. The chain carries TRBV18 and TRBJ2-2; TRBD2 matches at 11 bases. The CDR3 region has the DNA TGTGCCAGCTCACCCCTAGCGGGGGGTGCGAACACCGGGGAGCTGTTTTTT. It translates to CASSPLAGGANTGELFF.